The clone carrying this TCR beta chain was counted at least ten times. Via MiXCR, TCRdb re-called the PCR reads, giving one row per CDR3 protein. The profile covers about 500,000 distinct CDR3 sequences, with 20% to 25% appearing a single time and roughly 0.81% taken by the ten largest. Trimming stripped 4 bases from V and 6 bases from J, with 19 bases between. Looked up from germline, CDR1 is GTSNPN and CDR2 is SVGIG (reference sequence). The CDR3 runs 15 residues. From around 18,000 to 910,000 sorted cells, naive CD8 libraries were generated with 10%, 30% or 50% RNA. This sample stems from a study of molecular identifiers for immune sequencing clone quantification.

Sequenced: naive CD8+ T cells from blood, with Jurkat cell RNA spiked in. Indicated subset: FACS-sorted CD8+CD4-CCR7+CD45RA+ naive T cells. The source is a human donor in good health. Some libraries in this study had Jurkat cell RNA spiked in. V and J are TRBV30 and TRBJ2-1, with TRBD2 as a possible D gene (6 bases). CDR3 protein: CAWNILAAPPNEQFF. The DNA of the CDR3 is TGTGCCTGGAACATACTAGCAGCCCCTCCCAATGAGCAGTTCTTC.